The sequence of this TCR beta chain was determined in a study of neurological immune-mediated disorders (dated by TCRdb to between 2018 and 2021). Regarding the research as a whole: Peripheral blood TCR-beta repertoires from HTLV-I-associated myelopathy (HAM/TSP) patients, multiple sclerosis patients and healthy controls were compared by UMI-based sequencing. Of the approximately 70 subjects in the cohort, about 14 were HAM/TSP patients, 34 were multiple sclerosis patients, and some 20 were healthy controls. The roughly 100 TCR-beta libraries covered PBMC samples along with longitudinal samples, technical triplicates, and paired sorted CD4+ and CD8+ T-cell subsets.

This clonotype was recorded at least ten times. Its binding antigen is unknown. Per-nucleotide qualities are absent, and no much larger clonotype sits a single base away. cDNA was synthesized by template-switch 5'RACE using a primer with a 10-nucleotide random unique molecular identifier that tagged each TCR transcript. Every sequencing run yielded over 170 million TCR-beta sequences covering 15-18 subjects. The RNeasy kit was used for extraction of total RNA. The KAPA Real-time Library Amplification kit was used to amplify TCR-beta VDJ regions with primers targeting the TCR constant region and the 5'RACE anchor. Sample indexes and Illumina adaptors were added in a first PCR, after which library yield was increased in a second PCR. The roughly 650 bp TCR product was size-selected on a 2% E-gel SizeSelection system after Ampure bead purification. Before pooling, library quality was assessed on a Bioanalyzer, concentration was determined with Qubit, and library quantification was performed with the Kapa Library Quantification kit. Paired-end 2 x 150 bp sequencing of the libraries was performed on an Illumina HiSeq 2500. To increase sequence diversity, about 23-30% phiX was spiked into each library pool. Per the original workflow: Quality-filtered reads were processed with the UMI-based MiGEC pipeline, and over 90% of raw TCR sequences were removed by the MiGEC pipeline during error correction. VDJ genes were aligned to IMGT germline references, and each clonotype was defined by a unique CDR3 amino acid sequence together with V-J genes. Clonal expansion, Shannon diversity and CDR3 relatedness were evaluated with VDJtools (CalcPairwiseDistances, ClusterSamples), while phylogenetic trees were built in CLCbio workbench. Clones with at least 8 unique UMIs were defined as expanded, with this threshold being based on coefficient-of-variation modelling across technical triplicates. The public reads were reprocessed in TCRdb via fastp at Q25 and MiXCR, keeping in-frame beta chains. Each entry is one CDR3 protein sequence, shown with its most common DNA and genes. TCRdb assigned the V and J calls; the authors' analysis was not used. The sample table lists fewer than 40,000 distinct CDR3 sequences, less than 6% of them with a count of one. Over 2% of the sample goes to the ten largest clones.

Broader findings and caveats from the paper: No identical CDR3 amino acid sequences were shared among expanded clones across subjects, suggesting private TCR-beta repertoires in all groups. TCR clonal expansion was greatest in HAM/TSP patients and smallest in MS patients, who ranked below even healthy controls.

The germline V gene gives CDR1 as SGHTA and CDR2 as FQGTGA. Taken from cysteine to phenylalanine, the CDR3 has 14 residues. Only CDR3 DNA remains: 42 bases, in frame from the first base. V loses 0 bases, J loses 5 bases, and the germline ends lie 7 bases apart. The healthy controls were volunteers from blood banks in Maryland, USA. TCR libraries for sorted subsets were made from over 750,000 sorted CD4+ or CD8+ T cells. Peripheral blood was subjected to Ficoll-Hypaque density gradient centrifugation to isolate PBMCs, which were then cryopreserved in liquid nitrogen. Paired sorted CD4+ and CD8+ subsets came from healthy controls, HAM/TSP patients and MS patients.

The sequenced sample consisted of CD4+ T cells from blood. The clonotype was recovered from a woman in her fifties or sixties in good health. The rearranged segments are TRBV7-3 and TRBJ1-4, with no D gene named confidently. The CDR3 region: CASSLTAQNEKLFF. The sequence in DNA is TGTGCCAGCAGCTTAACGGCCCAAAATGAAAAACTGTTTTTT. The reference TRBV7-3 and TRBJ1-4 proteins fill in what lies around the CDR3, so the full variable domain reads GAGVSQTPSNKVTEKGKYVELRCDPISGHTALYWYRQSLGQGPEFLIYFQGTGAADDSGLPNDRFFAVRPEGSVSTLKIQRTERGDSAVYLCASSLTAQNEKLFFGSGTQLSVL.